This TCR beta chain was identified in a study of blood T cell repertoires in COVID-19. Germline V gene data show CDR1 as LGHDT and CDR2 as YNNKEL (reference sequence). The CDR3 contains 18 residues. V was pared by 0 bases and J by 0 bases, with 14 bases between. Per the study methods: How many nucleated cells were present was estimated from reference gene primer amplification. Sequencing was performed with immunoSEQ multiplex PCR; in TCRdb, only in-frame clones are kept and a portion is missing. V, J and clone size are taken as reported in that table, and D and trimming were inferred from the DNA itself. This sample has a few hundred thousand clones; roughly 89% occur once, and the top ten carry approximately 4.5%.

The sequencing sample was made of PBMCs or T cells enriched from blood (not recorded which). This chain uses TRBV3-1 (or the pseudogene TRBV3-2) with TRBJ2-2; possible D gene TRBD1, 5 bases. The receptor comes from a woman between 18 and 29 years old with acute COVID-19. This CDR3 reads CASSQDLRGHPNTGELFF. The CDR3, as DNA: TGTGCCAGCAGCCAAGATCTTAGGGGTCACCCGAACACCGGGGAGCTGTTTTTT.